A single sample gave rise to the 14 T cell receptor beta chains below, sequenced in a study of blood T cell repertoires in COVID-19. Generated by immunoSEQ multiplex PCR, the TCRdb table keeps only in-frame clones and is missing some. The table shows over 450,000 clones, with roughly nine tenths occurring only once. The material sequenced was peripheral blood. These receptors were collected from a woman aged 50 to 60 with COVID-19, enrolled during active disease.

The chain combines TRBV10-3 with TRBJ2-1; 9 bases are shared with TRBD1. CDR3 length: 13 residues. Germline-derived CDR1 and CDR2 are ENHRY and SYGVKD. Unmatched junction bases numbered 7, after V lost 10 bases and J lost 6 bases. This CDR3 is CATRGDRANEQFF. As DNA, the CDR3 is TGTGCCACCCGGGGGGACAGGGCCAATGAGCAGTTCTTC.

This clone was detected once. The CDR3 bases are TGTGCCAGCACCCGGACAGTGAACACTGAAGCTTTCTTT. Protein product: CASTRTVNTEAFF. The chain joins TRBV7-9 to TRBJ1-1, with D possibly TRBD1 on 6 matching bases. V gave up 7 bases and J gave up 0 bases, with 9 bases separating them. CDR1 SEHNR and CDR2 FQNEAQ come from the germline V gene (reference sequence). The CDR3 is made up of 13 amino acids.

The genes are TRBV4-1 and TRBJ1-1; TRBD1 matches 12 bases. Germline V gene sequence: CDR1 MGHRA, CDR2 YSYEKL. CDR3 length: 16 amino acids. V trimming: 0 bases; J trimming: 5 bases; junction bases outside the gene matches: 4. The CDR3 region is CASSQEGTGGRTEAFF. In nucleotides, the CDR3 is TGCGCCAGCAGCCAAGAAGGGACAGGGGGCAGAACTGAAGCTTTCTTT.

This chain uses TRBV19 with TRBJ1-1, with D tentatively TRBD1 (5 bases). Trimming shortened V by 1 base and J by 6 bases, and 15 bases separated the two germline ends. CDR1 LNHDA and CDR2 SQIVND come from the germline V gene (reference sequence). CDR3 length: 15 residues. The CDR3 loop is CASSIGGRVVPEAFF. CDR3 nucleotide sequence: TGTGCCAGTAGTATAGGTGGCAGGGTCGTCCCTGAAGCTTTCTTT.

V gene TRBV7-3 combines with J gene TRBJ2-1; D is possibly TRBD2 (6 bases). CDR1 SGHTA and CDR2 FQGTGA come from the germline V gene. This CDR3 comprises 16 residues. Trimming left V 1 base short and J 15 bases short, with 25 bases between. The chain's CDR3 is CASSLSGLGGGGVWFF. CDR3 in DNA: TGTGCCAGCAGCTTAAGCGGACTCGGAGGAGGAGGGGTGTGGTTCTTC.

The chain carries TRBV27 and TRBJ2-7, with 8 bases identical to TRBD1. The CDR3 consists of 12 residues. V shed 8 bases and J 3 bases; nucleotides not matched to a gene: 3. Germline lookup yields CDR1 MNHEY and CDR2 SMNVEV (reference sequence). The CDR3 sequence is CASGTGGYEQYF. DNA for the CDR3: TGTGCCAGCGGAACAGGGGGCTACGAGCAGTACTTC.

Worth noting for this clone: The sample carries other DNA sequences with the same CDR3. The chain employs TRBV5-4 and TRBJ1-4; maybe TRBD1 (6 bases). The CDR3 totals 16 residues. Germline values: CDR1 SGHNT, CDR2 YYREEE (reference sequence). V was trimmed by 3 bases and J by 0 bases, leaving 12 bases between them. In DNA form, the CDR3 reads TGTGCCAGCAGCTCGACAGGAGATGCAACTAATGAAAAACTGTTTTTT. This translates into CASSSTGDATNEKLFF.

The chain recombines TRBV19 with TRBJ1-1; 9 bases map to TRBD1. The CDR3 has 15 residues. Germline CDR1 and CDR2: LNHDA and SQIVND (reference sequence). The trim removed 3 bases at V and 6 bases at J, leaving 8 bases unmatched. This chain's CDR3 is CASSIPGQGHSEAFF. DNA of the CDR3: TGTGCCAGTAGTATCCCGGGACAGGGACATTCTGAAGCTTTCTTT.

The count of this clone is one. DNA of the CDR3: TGCGCCAGCAGCCATAGCGGGGGGGCATCTTGGGAGCAGTTCTTC. Translated, it gives CASSHSGGASWEQFF. The chain employs TRBV5-1 and TRBJ2-1, with TRBD2 identical over 11 bases. Germline V gene data show CDR1 as SGHRS and CDR2 as YFSETQ. With V trimmed by 4 bases and J by 10 bases, 10 bases remained unmatched. The CDR3 runs to 15 residues.

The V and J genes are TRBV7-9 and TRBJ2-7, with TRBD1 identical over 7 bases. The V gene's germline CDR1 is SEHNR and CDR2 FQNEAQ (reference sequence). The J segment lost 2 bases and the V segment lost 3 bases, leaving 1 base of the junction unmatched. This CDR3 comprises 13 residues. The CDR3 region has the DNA TGTGCCAGCAGCTTCGACAGGGCCTACGAGCAGTACTTC. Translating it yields CASSFDRAYEQYF.

The CDR3 spells CASRPILGGRFGDTEAFF. CDR3 in DNA: TGTGCCAGCAGGCCCATATTAGGGGGCCGTTTCGGAGACACTGAAGCTTTCTTT. The rearrangement links TRBV5-6 to TRBJ1-1, with 7 bases fitting TRBD1. Germline values: CDR1 SGHDT, CDR2 YYEEEE. This CDR3 has 18 amino acids. Unmatched junction bases numbered 19, after V lost 5 bases and J lost 3 bases.

CDR3 coding DNA: TGTGCCTCCCAGGGCAGGGAGGGGACCGGGGAGCTGTTTTTT. Its translation: CASQGREGTGELFF. The chain carries TRBV6-5 and TRBJ2-2; 7 bases match TRBD2. CDR1 MNHEY and CDR2 SVGAGI come from the germline V gene. The ends lost 11 bases at V and 5 bases at J; junction bases unmatched: 11. The CDR3 sequence is 14 residues long.

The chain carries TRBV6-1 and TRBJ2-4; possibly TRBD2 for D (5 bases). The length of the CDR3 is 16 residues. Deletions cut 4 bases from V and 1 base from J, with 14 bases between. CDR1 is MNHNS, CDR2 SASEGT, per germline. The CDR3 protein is CASSGPNTGAKNIQYF. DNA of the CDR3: TGTGCCAGCAGTGGGCCCAATACGGGGGCCAAAAACATTCAGTACTTC.

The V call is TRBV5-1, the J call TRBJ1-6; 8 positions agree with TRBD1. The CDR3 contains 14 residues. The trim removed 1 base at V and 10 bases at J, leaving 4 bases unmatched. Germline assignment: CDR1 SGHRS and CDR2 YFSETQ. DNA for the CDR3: TGCGCCAGCAGCTTGCAAACAGGGGGATCACCCCTCCACTTT. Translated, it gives CASSLQTGGSPLHF.